The source of this TCR beta chain is a study of beta chain features in type 1 diabetes. TCRB transcripts that were expressed got sequenced, as all of the isolated RNA had been reverse transcribed. Clones were read by immunoSEQ multiplex PCR, and TCRdb kept only the in-frame ones, dropping some. The sample lists about 930,000 clones; roughly 16% were seen once. The germline V gene has CDR1 MDHEN and CDR2 SYDVKM. The CDR3 covers 15 residues. Trimming at V came to 2 bases and at J to 10 bases, leaving 11 bases not matched to a gene. The gene calls are TRBV28 and TRBJ2-1, with TRBD2 matching over 7 bases. This receptor was identified in a woman in her late teens or twenties in good health. Material: naive CD4+ T cells from blood. CDR3 region: CASSLRWEGSREQFF. In DNA form, the CDR3 reads TGTGCCAGCAGTTTAAGGTGGGAGGGGAGTAGGGAGCAGTTCTTC.